The 30 T cell receptor beta chains reported below all come from one sample, sequenced in a study of human T cells and chemical hapten exposure. Time point reported: pre-sensitization, week 0. The treatment denotes: therapeutic diphenylcyclopropenone sensitization with weekly scalp DPC. TCRdb reprocessed the RACE reads with MiXCR, giving one entry per CDR3 protein. This table has about 290,000 distinct CDR3 sequences, almost 8% appearing once. The material was whole blood, obtained in connection with sensitization to the hapten diphenylcyclopropenone (DPC). The origin of the receptors is a man aged 18 to 29 with alopecia areata. Some clones in this sample may be carry-over from other donors' samples.

This clonotype was observed at least ten times. The chain couples TRBV29-1 to TRBJ1-2, with a tentative D call TRBD1 (6 bases). Germline V lookup: CDR1 SQVTM, CDR2 ANQGSEA. CDR3 size: 13 residues. Trimming shortened V by 2 bases and J by 5 bases, and 12 bases separated the two germline ends. The CDR3 protein is CSVERTDPYGYTF. In DNA form, the CDR3 reads TGCAGCGTTGAAAGGACAGATCCGTATGGCTACACCTTC.

This clonotype was observed many times. The rearrangement links TRBV5-1 to TRBJ2-7; weak D call: TRBD2 (6 bases). V dropped 4 bases and J dropped 3 bases, with 14 bases sitting between them. Germline V CDR1 and CDR2: SGHRS, YFSETQ. The CDR3 is 14 residues long. The CDR3 DNA reads as TGCGCCAGCAGCCCAGGGACTGAGAGCTACGAGCAGTACTTC. Translated, it gives CASSPGTESYEQYF.

In this sample, this clonotype turned up many times. Germline is not matched at one junction end, which may reflect a read error. The V gene is TRBV12-3 or TRBV12-4, the J gene TRBJ1-1; tentative D call: TRBD1 (6 bases). There are 13 residues in the CDR3. The CDR3 DNA reads TGTGCCAGCAGCTTAGGGGGGAACACTGAAGCTTTCTTT. Residues: CASSLGGNTEAFF.

The chain uses TRBV7-6 and TRBJ2-2, with D possibly TRBD2 on 5 matching bases. Germline CDR1 is SGHVS and CDR2 is FNYEAQ. This CDR3 comprises 13 residues. V gave up 1 base and J gave up 6 bases, with 6 bases separating them. CDR3 bases: TGTGCCAGCAGCTTAGAGAGGGCCGGGGAGCTGTTTTTT. It encodes CASSLERAGELFF.

The chain has TRBV2 and TRBJ1-1; unclear D gene. Germline V lookup: CDR1 SNHLY, CDR2 FYNNEI. The CDR3 spans 16 residues. Trimming took 7 bases from V and 0 from J, leaving 18 bases between them. Here the CDR3 DNA reads TGTGCCAGCAACAAGGGCGCCACTAACATGAACACTGAAGCTTTCTTT. Translating gives CASNKGATNMNTEAFF.

The V and J genes are TRBV7-9 and TRBJ1-2; tentative D call: TRBD1 (6 bases). CDR1 is SEHNR and CDR2 is FQNEAQ in the germline V gene (reference sequence). The CDR3 is made up of 15 amino acids. V lost 5 bases and J 2 bases, leaving 15 bases between the germline ends. In nucleotides, the CDR3 is TGTGCCAGCAGCCCCCGACAGGCGGCCAACTATGGCTACACCTTC. Protein sequence: CASSPRQAANYGYTF.

This clonotype occurred a few times. This chain connects TRBV12-3 or TRBV12-4 to TRBJ1-2; TRBD1 matches at 12 bases. J lost 8 bases, V lost 6 bases, and 10 bases had no gene match. This CDR3 contains 15 residues. In DNA form, the CDR3 reads TGTGCCAGCAGCTCCCCGGGACAGGGGGCCATAGGCTACACCTTC. The encoded protein is CASSSPGQGAIGYTF.

The sample holds a few counts of this clonotype. The J gene is TRBJ1-1, the V gene TRBV6-2 or TRBV6-3, with D uncertain. The CDR3 totals 13 residues. Trimming shortened V by 4 bases and J by 0 bases, and 6 bases separated the two germline ends. Per the germline V gene, CDR1 is MNHEY and CDR2 is SVGEGT. CDR3 nucleotide sequence: TGTGCCAGCAGTTCCCCAGTGAACACTGAAGCTTTCTTT. Its translation: CASSSPVNTEAFF.

The J gene is TRBJ1-1, the V gene TRBV5-4, with D possibly being TRBD1 (5 bases). Trimming removed 2 bases from V and 5 bases from J, with 22 bases in between. The germline gives CDR1 SGHNT, CDR2 YYREEE (reference sequence). This CDR3 is 17 amino acids long. The CDR3 nucleotides read TGTGCCAGCAGCTTAGGGCAGAGAGGGGCAACGGGGACTGAAGCTTTCTTT. Protein: CASSLGQRGATGTEAFF.

This clonotype has ten or more counts. This chain connects TRBV20-1 to TRBJ1-2; 8 bases fit TRBD1. Trimming at V came to 5 bases and at J to 7 bases, leaving 12 bases not matched to a gene. Looked up from germline, CDR1 is DFQATT and CDR2 is SNEGSKA (reference sequence). The CDR3 extends over 14 amino acids. The CDR3 loop reads CSAPRDRIVFGYTF. In DNA, the CDR3 is TGCAGTGCTCCCCGGGACAGGATTGTTTTTGGCTACACCTTC.

This clonotype showed up many times. The chain couples TRBV7-8 to TRBJ2-6; the D is unclear. CDR1 and CDR2 from the germline V gene are SGHVS and FQNEAQ. The CDR3 sequence is 14 residues long. With 2 bases removed from V and 4 bases from J, the gap between germline ends came to 6 bases. The CDR3 is CASSLFQGANVLTF. Written as DNA, the CDR3 is TGTGCCAGCAGCTTATTTCAGGGGGCCAACGTCCTGACTTTC.

The chain joins TRBV18 to TRBJ1-4; D remains unclear. CDR3 size: 14 residues. V gave up 2 bases and J gave up 4 bases, with 8 bases separating them. Germline V gene sequence: CDR1 KGHSH, CDR2 LQKENI. The DNA for the CDR3 is TGTGCCAGCTCACCAGCCAGCCTTAATGAAAAACTGTTTTTT. It translates to CASSPASLNEKLFF. The complete variable domain, with remaining parts taken from reference TRBV18 and TRBJ1-4, reads NAGVMQNPRHLVRRRGQEARLRCSPMKGHSHVYWYRQLPEEGLKFMVYLQKENIIDESGMPKERFSAEFPKEGPSILRIQQVVRGDSAAYFCASSPASLNEKLFFGSGTQLSVL.

The chain joins TRBV5-6 to TRBJ1-1, with a possible D match to TRBD1 (5 bases). The CDR3 is 15 amino acids. V shed 0 bases and J shed 4 bases, with 13 bases lying between them. Germline CDR1 and CDR2: SGHDT and YYEEEE. DNA for the CDR3: TGTGCCAGCAGCTTGGATGAGACAGAGTTCACTGAAGCTTTCTTT. As protein: CASSLDETEFTEAFF.

This clonotype was counted only a few times. The chain has TRBV12-3 or TRBV12-4 and TRBJ1-6; possibly TRBD1 for D (5 bases). V lost 7 bases to trimming and J lost 7 bases, with 17 bases between them. The CDR3 contains 15 residues. The CDR3 DNA is TGTGCCAGCATCGTCTTAGGGCGGGGGAATTCACCCCTCCACTTT. It encodes CASIVLGRGNSPLHF.

The V call is TRBV20-1, the J call TRBJ1-4, with 8 positions matching TRBD1. The CDR3 is 13 residues long. Looked up from germline, CDR1 is DFQATT and CDR2 is SNEGSKA (reference sequence). V lost 5 bases, J lost 5 bases, and 4 bases stayed unmatched. CDR3: CSAWDRLNEKLFF. The CDR3 DNA follows: TGCAGTGCTTGGGACAGGCTAAATGAAAAACTGTTTTTT.

This clonotype has only a few counts. V usage is TRBV10-2 and J usage is TRBJ2-4; the D gene is possibly TRBD1 (5 bases). The germline V gene encodes CDR1 WSHSY and CDR2 SAAADI. V was clipped by 6 bases and J by 0 bases, with 18 bases between them. The CDR3 has 17 amino acids. The CDR3 sequence: CASRKSTETLAKNIQYF. Here the CDR3 DNA reads TGCGCCAGCAGGAAATCGACAGAAACTCTAGCCAAAAACATTCAGTACTTC.

This clonotype was observed a handful of times. The chain has TRBV20-1 and TRBJ2-3, with 10 bases that match TRBD2. Germline V gives CDR1 DFQATT, CDR2 SNEGSKA (reference sequence). The CDR3 consists of 13 residues. J lost 2 bases, V lost 7 bases, and 3 bases had no gene match. The CDR3 coding sequence is TGCAGTGGGAGCGGGGGGGCCACAGATACGCAGTATTTT. Translated, it gives CSGSGGATDTQYF.

The rearrangement links TRBV27 to TRBJ2-7, with TRBD2 as a possible D gene (5 bases). There are 13 residues in the CDR3. V dropped 6 bases and J dropped 3 bases, with 12 bases sitting between them. Germline lookup yields CDR1 MNHEY and CDR2 SMNVEV (reference sequence). The CDR3 region is CASSPGVNYEQYV. The CDR3 region has the DNA TGTGCCAGCAGCCCCGGGGTCAACTACGAGCAGTACGTC.

This clonotype occurred many times. The rearrangement links TRBV5-5 to TRBJ1-2; D remains unclear. The germline V and J ends were trimmed by 4 bases and 3 bases, with 10 bases remaining between them. The CDR3 spans 13 residues. Germline CDR1 and CDR2: SGHKS and YYEKEE (reference sequence). CDR3 coding DNA: TGTGCCAGCAGCACCAGAAGAGACTATGGCTACACCTTC. Encoded protein: CASSTRRDYGYTF. The variable domain in full, with the rest retrieved from reference TRBV5-5 and TRBJ1-2, is DAGVTQSPTHLIKTRGQQVTLRCSPISGHKSVSWYQQVLGQGPQFIFQYYEKEERGRGNFPDRFSARQFPNYSSELNVNALLLGDSALYLCASSTRRDYGYTFGSGTRLTVV.

This clonotype was seen many times. The chain uses TRBV5-1 and TRBJ2-7; D call uncertain. Germline V CDR1 and CDR2: SGHRS, YFSETQ. CDR3 length: 15 amino acids. V shed 0 bases and J shed 2 bases, with 12 bases lying between them. The CDR3 here is CASSLEMGGTYEQYV. The CDR3 DNA is TGCGCCAGCAGCTTGGAGATGGGCGGTACCTACGAGCAGTACGTC.

The chain is built from TRBV29-1 and TRBJ1-1; tentative D call: TRBD1 (5 bases). The CDR3 is made up of 14 amino acids. The ends were cut back, 2 bases at V and 4 bases at J, with 14 bases in the middle. Germline lookup yields CDR1 SQVTM and CDR2 ANQGSEA. This CDR3 is CSVELRQGLTEAFF. The CDR3 region has the DNA TGCAGCGTTGAACTTCGGCAGGGTCTCACTGAAGCTTTCTTT.

This clonotype was observed at least ten times. The chain has TRBV20-1 and TRBJ1-1; 7 bases are a match to TRBD1. There are 16 residues in the CDR3. The V gene's germline CDR1 is DFQATT and CDR2 SNEGSKA (reference sequence). Unmatched junction bases numbered 13, after V lost 3 bases and J lost 3 bases. The CDR3 DNA follows: TGCAGTGCTAGTGCCATTTTCCAGGGGGGTGACACTGAAGCTTTCTTT. It is translated as CSASAIFQGGDTEAFF.

This clonotype was counted only a few times. The chain joins TRBV10-2 to TRBJ2-3; 7 bases agree with TRBD2. The germline V gene encodes CDR1 WSHSY and CDR2 SAAADI. V gave up 6 bases and J gave up 2 bases; unmatched junction bases: 2. The CDR3 consists of 13 residues. The CDR3 sequence is CASRAGVTDTQYF. The CDR3 DNA follows: TGCGCCAGCAGGGCGGGGGTCACAGATACGCAGTATTTT.

This clonotype came up a few times. This chain joins TRBV4-1 and TRBJ1-5, with TRBD1 matching 7 bases. Per germline, CDR1 MGHRA and CDR2 YSYEKL. The CDR3 contains 18 residues. V trimming: 1 base; J trimming: 0 bases; junction bases outside the gene matches: 9. Here the CDR3 DNA reads TGCGCCAGCAGCCAAGTCGGGGGACAGTCCAATAGCAATCAGCCCCAGCATTTT. Amino acid sequence: CASSQVGGQSNSNQPQHF.

The chain is built from TRBV7-2 and TRBJ2-7; D is unresolved. The V end was cut by 4 bases, the J end by 4 bases, with 5 bases between. Looked up from germline, CDR1 is SGHTA and CDR2 is FQGNSA. The CDR3 has 11 residues. CDR3 in amino acids: CASSYAYEQYF. DNA for the CDR3: TGTGCCAGCAGCTATGCATACGAGCAGTACTTC.

The genes are TRBV4-1 and TRBJ1-1; D ambiguous. CDR3 length equals 13 residues. Per the germline V gene, CDR1 is MGHRA and CDR2 is YSYEKL. V gave up 3 bases and J gave up 10 bases, with 15 bases separating them. The CDR3 here is CASSHANTRLAFF. CDR3 in DNA: TGCGCCAGCAGCCACGCCAATACCCGGTTAGCTTTCTTT.

J is TRBJ2-3 and V is TRBV6-2 or TRBV6-3, with 8 bases fitting TRBD1. From germline, CDR1 is MNHEY and CDR2 SVGEGT. The CDR3 length is 16 residues. The J segment lost 1 base and the V segment lost 7 bases, leaving 10 bases of the junction unmatched. CDR3 protein: CASMGNAGQGTDTQYF. The CDR3 DNA follows: TGTGCCAGCATGGGGAATGCGGGACAGGGCACAGATACGCAGTATTTT.

This clonotype has just a few counts. The J gene is TRBJ1-3, the V gene TRBV2, with D maybe TRBD1 (6 bases). The CDR3 covers 12 residues. The germline V gene has CDR1 SNHLY and CDR2 FYNNEI. The germline V and J ends were trimmed by 11 bases and 3 bases, with 11 bases remaining between them. CDR3 protein: CASQGDGNTIYF. Here the CDR3 DNA reads TGTGCCTCACAGGGTGATGGAAACACCATATATTTT.

A few counts support this clonotype. Just one base apart from a much larger clone, this may be a read error. The rearrangement links TRBV5-8 to TRBJ1-3; no reliable D call. CDR3 length equals 12 residues. Trimming removed 4 bases from V and 4 bases from J, with 6 bases in between. Germline assignment: CDR1 SGHTS and CDR2 YDEGEE. CDR3 residues: CASSISGNTIYF. CDR3 DNA sequence: TGTGCCAGCAGCATTTCCGGAAACACCATATATTTT.

This clonotype was seen many times. This chain connects TRBV5-6 to TRBJ2-5, with 7 bases identical to TRBD1. V dropped 0 bases and J dropped 2; count of bases not matched to a gene: 1. The CDR3 extends over 14 amino acids. Germline V gene sequence: CDR1 SGHDT, CDR2 YYEEEE. CDR3 in amino acids: CASSLVGQQETQYF. CDR3 bases: TGTGCCAGCAGCTTGGTGGGACAGCAAGAGACCCAGTACTTC.